This T cell receptor beta chain was documented in a study of T cell repertoires in MIS-A myocarditis (dated 2022 in TCRdb). Of note for this clone: Its specific antigen is unknown. Per-base qualities were not stored, and no clone one base away is much larger.

The QIAamp DNA FFPE kit was used to extract genomic DNA from formalin-fixed paraffin-embedded autopsy tissue. From the cysteine up to the phenylalanine, the CDR3 has a length of 14 residues. The read is trimmed to its CDR3 DNA, 42 bases read in frame from base 1. V is pared back by 5 bases and J by 4 bases, with 12 bases lying between the germline termini. CDR1 and CDR2 are read off the germline V gene (reference sequence) as LNHDA and SQIVND. The immunoSEQ bias-controlled multiplex PCR was used to amplify TCRbeta CDR3 regions, which were then sequenced at high throughput. In the authors' own workflow: The immunoSEQ vendor pipeline collapsed and filtered the CDR3 sequences so that the abundance and frequency of each unique TCRbeta CDR3 could be quantified. Dominant CDR3 amino acid sequences were clustered with SARS-CoV-2-specific ImmuneCODE TCRbeta sequences by CD-HIT using a 90% global sequence identity threshold. Clones with frequencies of 0.1 to 1 were classed as hyperexpanded, and 0.01 to 0.1 as large. For the dominant clones, CDR3 amino acid sequences and V and J gene assignments were confirmed with MiXCR. The R stringdist package was used to calculate Levenshtein distances between the patient clonotypes and the ImmuneCODE hits. What TCRdb holds here is the immuneACCESS table cut down to in-frame rearrangements. Part of the clones is not present; checked against another copy, under half of the missing clones reflect an unresolved V gene, and the others are unexplained. The V and J calls and the clone size are those of that table, but D and trimming were determined from the DNA. The sample has more than 9,000 clones on record, 75% to 90% of them singletons. The ten largest make up 2% to 2.5% of the sample.

Sequenced material: thoracic lymph node tissue obtained at autopsy. The TCR was taken from a man aged 18 to 30 with fulminant myocarditis from multisystem inflammatory syndrome in adults (MIS-A) after COVID-19. The sequence is built from TRBV19 and TRBJ1-3; matching of 6 bases hints at TRBD1 as the D gene. The bases are TGTGCCAGTAGTCAGACAGGCGTCGGAAACACCATATATTTT. This is translated as CASSQTGVGNTIYF.